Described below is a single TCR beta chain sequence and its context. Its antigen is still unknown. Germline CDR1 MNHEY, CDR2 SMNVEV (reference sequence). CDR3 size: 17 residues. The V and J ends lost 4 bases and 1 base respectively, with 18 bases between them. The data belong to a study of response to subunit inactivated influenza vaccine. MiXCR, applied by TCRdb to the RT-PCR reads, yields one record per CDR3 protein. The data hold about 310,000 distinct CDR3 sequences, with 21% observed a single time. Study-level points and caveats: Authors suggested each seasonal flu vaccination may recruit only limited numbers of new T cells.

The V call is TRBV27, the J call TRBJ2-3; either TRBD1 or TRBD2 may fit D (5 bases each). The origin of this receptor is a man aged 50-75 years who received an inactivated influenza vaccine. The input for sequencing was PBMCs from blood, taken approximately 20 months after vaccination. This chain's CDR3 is CASSSLMGTEGTDTQYF. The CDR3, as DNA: TGTGCCAGCAGTTCCCTCATGGGGACGGAGGGCACAGATACGCAGTATTTT.